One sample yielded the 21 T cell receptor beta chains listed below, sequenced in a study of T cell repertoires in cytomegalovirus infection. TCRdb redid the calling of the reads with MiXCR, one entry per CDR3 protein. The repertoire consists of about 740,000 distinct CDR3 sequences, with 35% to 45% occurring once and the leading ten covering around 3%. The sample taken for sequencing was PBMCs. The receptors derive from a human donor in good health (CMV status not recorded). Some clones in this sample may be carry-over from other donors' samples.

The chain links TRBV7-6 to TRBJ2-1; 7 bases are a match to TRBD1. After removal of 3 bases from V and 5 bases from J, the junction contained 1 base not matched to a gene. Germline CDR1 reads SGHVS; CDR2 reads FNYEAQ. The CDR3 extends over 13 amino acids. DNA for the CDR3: TGTGCCAGCAGCTTCGGACAGGACAATGAGCAGTTCTTC. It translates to CASSFGQDNEQFF.

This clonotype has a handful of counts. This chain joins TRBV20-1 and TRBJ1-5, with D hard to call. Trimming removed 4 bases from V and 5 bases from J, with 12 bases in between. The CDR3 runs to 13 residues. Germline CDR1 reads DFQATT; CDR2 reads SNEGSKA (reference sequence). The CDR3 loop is CSATEGRYQPQHF. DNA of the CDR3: TGCAGTGCTACCGAAGGGCGTTATCAGCCCCAGCATTTT.

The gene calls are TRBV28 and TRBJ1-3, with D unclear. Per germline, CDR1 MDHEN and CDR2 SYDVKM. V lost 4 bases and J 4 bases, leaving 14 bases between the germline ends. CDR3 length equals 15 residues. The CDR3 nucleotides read TGTGCCAGCAGTTGGGGTGGCCTAGGGGGAAACACCATATATTTT. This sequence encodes CASSWGGLGGNTIYF.

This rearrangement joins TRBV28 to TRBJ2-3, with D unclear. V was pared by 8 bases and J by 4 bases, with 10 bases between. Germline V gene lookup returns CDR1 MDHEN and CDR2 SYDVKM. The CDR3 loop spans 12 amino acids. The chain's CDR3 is CASLLPPDTQYF. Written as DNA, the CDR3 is TGTGCCAGCCTCCTCCCCCCAGATACGCAGTATTTT.

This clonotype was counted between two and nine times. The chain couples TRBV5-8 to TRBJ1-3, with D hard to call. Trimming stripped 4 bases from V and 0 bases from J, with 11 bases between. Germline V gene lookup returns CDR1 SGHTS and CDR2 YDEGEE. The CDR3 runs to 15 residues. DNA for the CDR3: TGTGCCAGCAGCCGCGACGCAAGCTCTGGAAACACCATATATTTT. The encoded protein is CASSRDASSGNTIYF.

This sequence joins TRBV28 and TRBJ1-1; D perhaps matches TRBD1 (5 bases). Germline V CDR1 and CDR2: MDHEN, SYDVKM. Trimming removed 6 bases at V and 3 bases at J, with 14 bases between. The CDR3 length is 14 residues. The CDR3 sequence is CASRRDSLDTEAFF. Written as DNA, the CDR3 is TGTGCCAGCAGGAGAGACAGTTTGGACACTGAAGCTTTCTTT.

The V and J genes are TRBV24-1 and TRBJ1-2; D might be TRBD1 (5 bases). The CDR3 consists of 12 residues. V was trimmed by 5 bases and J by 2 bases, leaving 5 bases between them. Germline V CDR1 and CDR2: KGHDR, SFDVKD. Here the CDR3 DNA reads TGTGCCACCAGTGCAGGGAACTATGGCTACACCTTC. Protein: CATSAGNYGYTF.

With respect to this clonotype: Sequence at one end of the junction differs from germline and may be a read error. The CDR3: CDSSKAGGSNEQVF. The CDR3 region has the DNA TGTGACAGCAGTAAAGCGGGGGGGTCGAATGAGCAGGTCTTC. The V gene is TRBV28, the J gene TRBJ2-1; TRBD2 matches at 10 bases. CDR3 length: 14 amino acids. From germline, CDR1 is MDHEN and CDR2 SYDVKM.

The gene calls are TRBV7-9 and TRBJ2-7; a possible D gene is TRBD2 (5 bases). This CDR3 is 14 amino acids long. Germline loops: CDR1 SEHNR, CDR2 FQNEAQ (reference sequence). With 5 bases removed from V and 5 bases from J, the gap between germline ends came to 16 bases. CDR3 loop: CASSARTSSHEQYF. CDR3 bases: TGTGCCAGCAGCGCTCGGACTTCTTCCCACGAGCAGTACTTC.

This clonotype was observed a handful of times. CDR3 nucleotides: TGTGCCAGCAGCCAGAACAGGGGGCAGCCCCAGCATTTT. This translates into CASSQNRGQPQHF. The rearrangement joins TRBV14 to TRBJ1-5; 8 bases map to TRBD1. V lost 3 bases, J lost 7 bases, and 2 bases stayed unmatched. Germline CDR1 reads SGHDN; CDR2 reads FVKESK. The CDR3 runs to 13 residues.

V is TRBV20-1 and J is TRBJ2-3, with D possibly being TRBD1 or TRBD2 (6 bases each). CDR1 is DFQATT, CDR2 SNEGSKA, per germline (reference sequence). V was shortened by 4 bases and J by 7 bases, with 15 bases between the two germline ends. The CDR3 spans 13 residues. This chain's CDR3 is CSAIVTGANTQYF. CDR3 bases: TGCAGTGCTATAGTGACGGGGGCAAATACGCAGTATTTT.

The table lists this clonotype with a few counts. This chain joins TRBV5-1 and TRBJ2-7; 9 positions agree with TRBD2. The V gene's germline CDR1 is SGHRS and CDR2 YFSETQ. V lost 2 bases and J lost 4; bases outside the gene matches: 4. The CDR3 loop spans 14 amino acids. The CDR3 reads CASSFGTSLYEQYF. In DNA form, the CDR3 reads TGCGCCAGCAGCTTTGGGACTAGCTTGTACGAGCAGTACTTC.

CDR3 nucleotide sequence: TGTGCCAGCAGCTTAGTAGTATACCACAGGGGCCGGTCGGGCACTGAAGCTTTCTTT. As protein: CASSLVVYHRGRSGTEAFF. The gene calls are TRBV7-2 and TRBJ1-1; the match to TRBD1 covers 7 bases. The CDR3 extends over 19 amino acids. Germline lookup yields CDR1 SGHTA and CDR2 FQGNSA. Trimming cost V 1 base and J 4 bases; bases outside gene matches: 18.

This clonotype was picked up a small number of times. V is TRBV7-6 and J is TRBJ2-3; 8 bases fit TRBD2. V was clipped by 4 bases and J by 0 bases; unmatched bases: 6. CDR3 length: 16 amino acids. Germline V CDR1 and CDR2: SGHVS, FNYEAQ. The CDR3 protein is CASSSGGAGSTDTQYF. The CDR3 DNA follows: TGTGCCAGCAGCTCCGGGGGGGCAGGGAGCACAGATACGCAGTATTTT.

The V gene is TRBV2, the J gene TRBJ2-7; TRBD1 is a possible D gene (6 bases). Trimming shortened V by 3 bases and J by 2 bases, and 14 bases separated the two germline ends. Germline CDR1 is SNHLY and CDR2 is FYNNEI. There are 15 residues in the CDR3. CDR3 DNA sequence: TGTGCCAGCAGTGAGGAGAAGGGGGTAACCTACGAGCAGTACTTC. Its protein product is CASSEEKGVTYEQYF.

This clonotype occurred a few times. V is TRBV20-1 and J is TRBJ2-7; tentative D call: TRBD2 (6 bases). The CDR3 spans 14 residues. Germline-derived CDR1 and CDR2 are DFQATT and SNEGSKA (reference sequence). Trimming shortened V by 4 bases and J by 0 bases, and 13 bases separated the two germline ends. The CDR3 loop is CSAKLAGSSYEQYF. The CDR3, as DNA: TGCAGTGCTAAACTAGCAGGGAGCTCCTACGAGCAGTACTTC.

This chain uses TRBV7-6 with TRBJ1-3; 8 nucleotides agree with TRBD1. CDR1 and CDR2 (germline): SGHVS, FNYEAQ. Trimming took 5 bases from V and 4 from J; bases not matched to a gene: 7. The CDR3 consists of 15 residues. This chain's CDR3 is CASSGTTGVGNTIYF. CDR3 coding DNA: TGTGCCAGCAGCGGAACGACAGGGGTCGGAAACACCATATATTTT.

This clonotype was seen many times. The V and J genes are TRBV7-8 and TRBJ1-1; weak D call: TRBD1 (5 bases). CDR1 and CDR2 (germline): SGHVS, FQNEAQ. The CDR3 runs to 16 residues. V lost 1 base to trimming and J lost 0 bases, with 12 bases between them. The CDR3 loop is CASSLVPGRVNTEAFF. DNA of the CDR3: TGTGCCAGCAGCTTAGTTCCGGGACGGGTGAACACTGAAGCTTTCTTT.

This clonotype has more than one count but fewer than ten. This chain's CDR3 is CASSIPWGNQPQHF. The DNA of the CDR3 is TGTGCCAGTAGTATCCCTTGGGGGAATCAGCCCCAGCATTTT. The chain couples TRBV19 to TRBJ1-5; the D gene is possibly TRBD1 (5 bases). CDR1 and CDR2 (germline): LNHDA, SQIVND (reference sequence). The CDR3 is made up of 14 amino acids. V was shortened by 3 bases and J by 4 bases, with 10 bases between the two germline ends. Complete variable domain (other parts from reference TRBV19 and TRBJ1-5): DGGITQSPKYLFRKEGQNVTLSCEQNLNHDAMYWYRQDPGQGLRLIYYSQIVNDFQKGDIAEGYSVSREKKESFPLTVTSAQKNPTAFYLCASSIPWGNQPQHFGDGTRLSIL.

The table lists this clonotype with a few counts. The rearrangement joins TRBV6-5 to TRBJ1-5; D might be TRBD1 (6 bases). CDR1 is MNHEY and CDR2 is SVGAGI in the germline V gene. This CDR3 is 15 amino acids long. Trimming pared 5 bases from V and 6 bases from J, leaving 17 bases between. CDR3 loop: CASSNYRVRGQPQHF. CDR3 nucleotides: TGTGCCAGCAGTAACTACAGGGTTAGGGGTCAGCCCCAGCATTTT.

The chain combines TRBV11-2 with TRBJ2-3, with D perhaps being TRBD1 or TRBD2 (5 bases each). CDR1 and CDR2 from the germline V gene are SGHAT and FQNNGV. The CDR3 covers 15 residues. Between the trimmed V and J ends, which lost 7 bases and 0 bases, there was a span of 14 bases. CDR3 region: CASTLGEWSTDTQYF. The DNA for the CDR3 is TGTGCCAGCACGCTGGGGGAGTGGAGCACAGATACGCAGTATTTT. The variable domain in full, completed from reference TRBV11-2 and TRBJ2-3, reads EAGVAQSPRYKIIEKRQSVAFWCNPISGHATLYWYQQILGQGPKLLIQFQNNGVVDDSQLPKDRFSAERLKGVDSTLKIQPAKLEDSAVYLCASTLGEWSTDTQYFGPGTRLTVL.